This T cell receptor beta chain emerged from a study of ipilimumab plus nivolumab after autologous stem cell transplantation. Study overall: A median of roughly 8 nivolumab and 4 to 6 ipilimumab doses were given. Myeloma patients were high-risk transplant-naive or relapsed within 3 years of first autologous transplant.

Patients got ipilimumab 1 mg/kg beginning 14 to 28 days post-transplant. Dosing: nivolumab 3 mg/kg IV, weeks 1, 4, 7, 10, then every two weeks to week 26. TCRdb's table, derived via immunoSEQ multiplex PCR, lists solely in-frame clones and lacks some. The data show about 47,000 clones, with about 88% seen just once and approximately 0.83% held by the top ten. The count of this clone is one. The CDR3 totals 11 residues. The V gene's germline CDR1 is SQVTM and CDR2 ANQGSEA. This TCR derives from a male donor with multiple myeloma. The chain carries TRBV29-1 and TRBJ2-5; D is ambiguous. Gene TRBJ2-7 matches the end of the DNA better, so the J call may be wrong. Sequenced here: PBMCs, sampled in a trial of ipilimumab plus nivolumab as post-transplant consolidation. For the CDR3, the DNA is TGCAGCGCGCGGTGGGCCTACGAGCAGTACTTC. Its translation: CSARWAYEQYF.